This paragraph reports one T cell receptor (beta chain). This specimen comes from a study of blood T cell repertoires in COVID-19. Libraries were prepared by immunoSEQ multiplex PCR; TCRdb keeps only in-frame clonotypes and omits some of them. Among about 150,000 clones, approximately 90% were seen once, and the ten largest hold 1.2%. Participants were aged roughly 18 to 100 years from about 25 US areas. Categorization into cohorts depended on clinical history that participants reported. J was trimmed by 5 bases and V by 6 bases; bases with no gene match: 11. This CDR3 is 17 amino acids long. Germline values: CDR1 KGHDR, CDR2 SFDVKD.

Source material: PBMCs or T cells enriched from blood (not recorded which). The rearrangement uses TRBV24-1 and TRBJ2-1, with 11 bases aligning to TRBD2. The origin of this receptor is a woman in her 30s with acute COVID-19. In DNA, the CDR3 is TGTGCCACCAGTCCAGCACCGTCTAGCGGGAGGAACAATGAGCAGTTCTTC. Its translation is CATSPAPSSGRNNEQFF.